Listed below are T cell receptor beta chains from one sample, sequenced in a study of shared clonotypes between healthy human individuals. Measured with immunoSEQ multiplex PCR; TCRdb has only the in-frame clones, and not every one. Found here are hundreds of thousands of clones, approximately 97% of them singletons; the top ten hold about 0.06%. Material for sequencing was naive CD4+ T cells sorted from blood. These receptors were collected from a woman aged 25-40 years in good health. Both conserved end residues are part of each CDR3. The D gene is left open where the match is weak. Clone size is shown for a subset of rows, as once, few, many or a class of expanded clone.

TRBV19	NA	NA	TRBJ2-7	CASSIGGTYEQYF	TGTGCCAGTAGTATAGGGGGCACCTACGAGCAGTACTTC
TRBV19	NA	TRBD1	TRBJ2-7	CASSATGTGAYEQYF	TGTGCCAGTAGTGCAACCGGGACAGGGGCCTACGAGCAGTACTTC
TRBV11-2	NA	TRBD1	TRBJ2-1	CASSRTGGSYNEQFF	TGTGCCAGCAGCCGTACAGGGGGTTCGTACAATGAGCAGTTCTTC
TRBV28	NA	TRBD2	TRBJ2-7	CASSLIPQGGRYF	TGTGCCAGCAGTTTGATTCCCCAGGGAGGGCGGTACTTC
TRBV5-1	NA	TRBD2	TRBJ2-1	CASSLGGTSGNNEQFF	TGCGCCAGCAGCTTGGGTGGGACTAGCGGGAACAATGAGCAGTTCTTC
TRBV27	NA	NA	TRBJ2-1	CASRPWADYYNEQFF	TGTGCCAGCAGACCCTGGGCGGATTATTACAATGAGCAGTTCTTC
TRBV5-1	NA	NA	TRBJ1-1	CASAVGQVTNTEAFF	TGCGCCAGCGCCGTGGGGCAGGTAACGAACACTGAAGCTTTCTTT
TRBV7-9	NA	TRBD2	TRBJ2-1	CASSAGTSNNEQFF	TGTGCCAGCAGCGCCGGGACTAGCAACAATGAGCAGTTCTTC
TRBV5-3	NA	NA	TRBJ2-5	CARSPVTQYF	TGTGCCAGAAGCCCGGTAACCCAGTACTTC
TRBV2	NA	NA	TRBJ1-2	CASTMDGITGYTF	TGTGCCAGCACCATGGACGGAATTACCGGCTACACCTTC
TRBV7-8	once	TRBD1	TRBJ1-6	CASSSQGEGSPLHF	TGTGCCAGCAGCTCTCAGGGGGAGGGTTCACCCCTCCACTTT
TRBV5-4	NA	NA	TRBJ2-7	CASSLSTDTFEQYF	TGTGCCAGCAGCTTGAGTACGGACACCTTCGAGCAGTACTTC
TRBV5-1	NA	TRBD1	TRBJ2-5	CASSNRQGGMETQYF	TGCGCCAGCAGCAACCGACAGGGGGGGATGGAGACCCAGTACTTC
TRBV7-3	once	TRBD1	TRBJ1-1	CASSQPTGTGNTEAFF	TGTGCCAGCAGCCAACCCACCGGGACAGGGAACACTGAAGCTTTCTTT
TRBV4-1	NA	NA	TRBJ1-4	CASSRRGINEKLFF	TGCGCCAGCAGCCGAAGGGGAATTAATGAAAAACTGTTTTTT
TRBV18	NA	TRBD1	TRBJ2-2	CASSPGTGVTGELFF	TGTGCCAGCTCACCAGGGACAGGGGTGACCGGGGAGCTGTTTTTT
TRBV28	NA	TRBD2	TRBJ2-7	CASSIPGLAGGPEQYF	TGTGCCAGCAGTATCCCGGGACTAGCGGGAGGGCCCGAGCAGTACTTC
TRBV4-1	NA	NA	TRBJ1-4	CASSPLSGGGRKEKLFF	TGCGCCAGCAGCCCCCTATCGGGAGGTGGCAGGAAGGAAAAACTGTTTTTT
TRBV19	NA	NA	TRBJ2-3	CASSMVSSASDTQYF	TGTGCCAGTAGTATGGTATCTAGCGCTTCAGATACGCAGTATTTT
TRBV19	NA	TRBD2	TRBJ2-7	CASSTSGIGEQYF	TGTGCCAGTAGTACTAGCGGGATAGGCGAGCAGTACTTC
TRBV6-6	NA	TRBD2	TRBJ2-1	CASSRPLAGGYNEQFF	TGTGCCAGCAGCCGACCCTTAGCGGGAGGTTATAATGAGCAGTTCTTC
TRBV6-5	once	TRBD1	TRBJ2-7	CASSYSRTGAHEQYF	TGTGCCAGCAGTTACTCGCGGACAGGGGCCCACGAGCAGTACTTC
TRBV11-2	NA	TRBD2	TRBJ2-7	CASSLDQLAGAYEQYF	TGTGCCAGCAGCTTAGATCAACTAGCGGGAGCCTACGAGCAGTACTTC
TRBV10-3	NA	NA	TRBJ1-2	CAISESNHPNYGYTF	TGTGCCATCAGTGAGTCGAACCACCCTAACTATGGCTACACCTTC
TRBV6-1	NA	TRBD2	TRBJ2-3	CASSAGGPLAGRTDTQYF	TGTGCCAGCAGTGCAGGGGGACCTCTAGCGGGAAGGACAGATACGCAGTATTTT
TRBV29-1	NA	NA	TRBJ2-1	CSVEGLVRLASNEQFF	TGCAGCGTTGAAGGGTTAGTGCGGCTCGCATCCAATGAGCAGTTCTTC
TRBV6-1	NA	TRBD2	TRBJ2-7	CASSGLAAGSSEQYF	TGTGCCAGCAGTGGCCTAGCGGCTGGTAGTTCCGAGCAGTACTTC
TRBV30	few	NA	TRBJ1-3	CAWMGAGNTIYF	TGTGCCTGGATGGGAGCTGGAAACACCATATATTTT
TRBV6-4	NA	NA	TRBJ2-7	CASLPLEQYF	TGTGCCAGCCTCCCTCTCGAGCAGTACTTC
TRBV27	once	NA	TRBJ1-1	CASKSIANTEAFF	TGTGCCAGCAAATCCATCGCGAACACTGAAGCTTTCTTT
TRBV5-1	NA	TRBD2	TRBJ2-2	CASSLSLAGGSWAGELFF	TGCGCCAGCAGCTTATCTCTAGCGGGAGGAAGTTGGGCCGGGGAGCTGTTTTTT
TRBV18	NA	TRBD2	TRBJ2-3	CASSPQGLASTDTQYF	TGTGCCAGCTCACCACAGGGACTAGCAAGCACAGATACGCAGTATTTT
TRBV18	NA	TRBD1	TRBJ1-4	CASSRLQGDREKLFF	TGTGCCAGCTCACGACTCCAGGGGGATCGCGAAAAACTGTTTTTT
TRBV9	NA	TRBD2	TRBJ2-4	CASSVAEGASGSAKNIQYF	TGTGCCAGCAGCGTAGCTGAAGGGGCTAGCGGGAGTGCCAAAAACATTCAGTACTTC
TRBV9	NA	NA	TRBJ1-3	CASSPPGPNRFSGNTIYF	TGTGCCAGCAGCCCTCCCGGCCCCAACAGGTTCTCTGGAAACACCATATATTTT
TRBV6-5	NA	TRBD2	TRBJ2-1	CASTEGLAGVNEQFF	TGTGCCAGCACCGAAGGACTAGCGGGTGTAAATGAGCAGTTCTTC
TRBV2	NA	NA	TRBJ2-1	CASSGGPNNEQFF	TGTGCCAGCAGTGGGGGACCTAACAATGAGCAGTTCTTC
TRBV18	once	NA	TRBJ1-2	CASSPAVSFYGYTF	TGTGCCAGCTCGCCCGCGGTCAGCTTCTATGGCTACACCTTC
TRBV5-4	NA	NA	TRBJ2-1	CASHQSVSSYNEQFF	TGTGCCAGCCACCAGTCGGTGAGCTCCTACAATGAGCAGTTCTTC
TRBV18	NA	TRBD1	TRBJ2-7	CASSPMSGQGAYEQYF	TGTGCCAGCTCACCTATGTCGGGACAGGGGGCCTACGAGCAGTACTTC
TRBV7-9	NA	NA	TRBJ2-2	CASSLAQGNTGELFF	TGTGCCAGCAGCTTAGCACAGGGGAACACCGGGGAGCTGTTTTTT
TRBV15	NA	TRBD2	TRBJ2-7	CATSRAVAGGYEQYF	TGTGCCACCAGCAGAGCAGTAGCGGGAGGCTACGAGCAGTACTTC
TRBV10-1	NA	NA	TRBJ2-5	CASNKRGKETQYF	TGCGCCAGCAATAAGAGAGGAAAAGAGACCCAGTACTTC
TRBV5-1	NA	NA	TRBJ2-3	CASSIQSTDTQYF	TGCGCCAGCAGCATACAGAGCACAGATACGCAGTATTTT
TRBV28	NA	TRBD1	TRBJ1-6	CASSDRQGNSPLHF	TGTGCCAGCAGTGACCGACAGGGGAATTCACCCCTCCACTTT
TRBV28	NA	NA	TRBJ2-1	CASSRTPASFNEQFF	TGTGCCAGCAGCAGGACTCCTGCCTCCTTCAATGAGCAGTTCTTC
TRBV2	NA	TRBD1	TRBJ1-6	CASSPGQGSNSPLHF	TGTGCCAGCAGCCCTGGACAGGGTAGCAATTCACCCCTCCACTTT
TRBV2	NA	TRBD2	TRBJ2-5	CASSEASGTETQYF	TGTGCCAGCAGTGAAGCGAGCGGGACGGAGACCCAGTACTTC
TRBV27	NA	NA	TRBJ1-1	CASSSRWEGTEAFF	TGTGCCAGCAGCTCTCGCTGGGAGGGCACTGAAGCTTTCTTT
TRBV25-1	NA	NA	TRBJ2-3	CASSELGTSTDTQYF	TGTGCCAGCAGTGAGTTAGGGACTAGCACAGATACGCAGTATTTT
TRBV7-2	NA	NA	TRBJ1-1	CASSSQLNTEAFF	TGTGCCAGCAGCTCACAGTTGAACACTGAAGCTTTCTTT
TRBV18	NA	NA	TRBJ1-5	CASSPADGQPQHF	TGTGCCAGCTCACCGGCAGACGGTCAGCCCCAGCATTTT
TRBV4-2	NA	TRBD1	TRBJ2-5	CASSRSDRGAETQYF	TGTGCCAGCAGCCGATCGGACAGGGGTGCAGAGACCCAGTACTTC
TRBV7-6	NA	TRBD2	TRBJ2-7	CASSFGLAGSYEQYF	TGTGCCAGCAGCTTCGGACTAGCGGGCTCCTACGAGCAGTACTTC
TRBV4-1	NA	NA	TRBJ2-3	CASSQESHTDTQYF	TGCGCCAGCAGCCAGGAGTCGCACACAGATACGCAGTATTTT
TRBV28	NA	NA	TRBJ2-1	CASKTNSYNEQFF	TGTGCCAGCAAAACCAACAGCTACAATGAGCAGTTCTTC
TRBV7-3	NA	NA	TRBJ2-2	CASSPGSWGSTGELFF	TGTGCCAGCAGCCCCGGGTCATGGGGGAGCACCGGGGAGCTGTTTTTT
TRBV7-8	NA	NA	TRBJ1-5	CASSLLDSHSNQPQHF	TGTGCCAGCAGCTTACTGGACAGTCATAGCAATCAGCCCCAGCATTTT
TRBV6-5	NA	NA	TRBJ1-6	CASSYGGRVQSPLHF	TGTGCCAGCAGTTACGGGGGGCGAGTTCAATCACCCCTCCACTTT
TRBV14	NA	NA	TRBJ2-2	CASSQVAPGVLVGELFF	TGTGCCAGCAGCCAAGTGGCCCCCGGCGTGTTGGTTGGGGAGCTGTTTTTT